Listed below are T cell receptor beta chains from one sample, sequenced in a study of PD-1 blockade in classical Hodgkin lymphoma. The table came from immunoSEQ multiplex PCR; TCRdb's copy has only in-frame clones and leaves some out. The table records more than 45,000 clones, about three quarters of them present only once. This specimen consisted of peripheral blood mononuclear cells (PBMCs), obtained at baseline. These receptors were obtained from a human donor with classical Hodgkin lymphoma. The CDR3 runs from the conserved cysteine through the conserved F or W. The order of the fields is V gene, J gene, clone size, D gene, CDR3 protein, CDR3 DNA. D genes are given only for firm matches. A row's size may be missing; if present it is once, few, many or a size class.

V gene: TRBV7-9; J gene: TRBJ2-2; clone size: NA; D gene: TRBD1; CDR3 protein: CASSLDYGTGGRPGELFF; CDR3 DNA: TGTGCCAGCAGCTTAGACTACGGAACAGGGGGCCGGCCCGGGGAGCTGTTTTTT
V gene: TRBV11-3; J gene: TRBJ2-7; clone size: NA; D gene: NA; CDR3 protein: CASSLDRSGSYEQYF; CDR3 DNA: TGTGCCAGCAGCTTAGATAGGTCGGGAAGCTACGAGCAGTACTTC
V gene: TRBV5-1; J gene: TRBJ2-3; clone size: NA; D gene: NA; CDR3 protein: CASSWLEWGGSTDTQYF; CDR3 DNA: TGCGCCAGCAGCTGGCTCGAATGGGGCGGGAGCACAGATACGCAGTATTTT
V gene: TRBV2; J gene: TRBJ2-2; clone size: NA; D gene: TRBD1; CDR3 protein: CASSESTGGHTGELFF; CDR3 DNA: TGTGCCAGCAGTGAATCGACAGGGGGCCACACCGGGGAGCTGTTTTTT
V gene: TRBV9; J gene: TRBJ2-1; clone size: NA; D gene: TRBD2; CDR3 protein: CASSDGSGHSYNEQFF; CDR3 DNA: TGTGCCAGCAGCGACGGTAGCGGGCACTCCTACAATGAGCAGTTCTTC
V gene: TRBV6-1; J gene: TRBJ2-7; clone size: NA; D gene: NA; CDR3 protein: CASRFPAYEQYF; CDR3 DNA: TGTGCCAGCAGATTTCCAGCCTACGAGCAGTACTTC
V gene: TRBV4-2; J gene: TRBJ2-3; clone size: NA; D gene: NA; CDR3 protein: CASSPRSAGPSDTQYF; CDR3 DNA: TGTGCCAGCAGCCCCCGTTCGGCGGGCCCCTCAGATACGCAGTATTTT
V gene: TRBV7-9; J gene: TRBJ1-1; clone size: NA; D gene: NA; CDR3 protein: CASSAGWGSTLDTEAFF; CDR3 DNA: TGTGCCAGCAGCGCCGGGTGGGGTTCAACACTAGACACTGAAGCTTTCTTT
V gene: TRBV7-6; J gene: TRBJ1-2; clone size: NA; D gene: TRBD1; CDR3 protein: CASSTLDRDGGYTF; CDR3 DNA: TGTGCCAGCAGCACCCTTGACAGGGACGGCGGCTACACCTTC
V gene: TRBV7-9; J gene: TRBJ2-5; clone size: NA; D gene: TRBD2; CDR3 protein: CASSLATGGQETQYF; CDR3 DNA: TGTGCCAGCAGCTTAGCTACGGGGGGACAAGAGACCCAGTACTTC
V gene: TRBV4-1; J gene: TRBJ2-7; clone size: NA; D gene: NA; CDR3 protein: CASSRTPADLGQYF; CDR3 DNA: TGCGCCAGCAGCCGCACACCGGCCGATTTAGGGCAGTACTTC
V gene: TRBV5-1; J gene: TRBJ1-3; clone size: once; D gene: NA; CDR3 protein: CASSSTGSSGNTIYF; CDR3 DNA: TGCGCCAGCAGCTCGACCGGTAGCTCTGGAAACACCATATATTTT
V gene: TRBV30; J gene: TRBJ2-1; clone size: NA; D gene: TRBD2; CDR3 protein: CAWASGSYNEQFF; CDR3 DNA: TGTGCCTGGGCCAGCGGGAGCTACAATGAGCAGTTCTTC
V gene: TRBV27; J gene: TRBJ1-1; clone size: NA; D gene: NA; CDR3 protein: CASSFGGGTEAFF; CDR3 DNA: TGTGCCAGCAGTTTCGGTGGGGGGACTGAAGCTTTCTTT
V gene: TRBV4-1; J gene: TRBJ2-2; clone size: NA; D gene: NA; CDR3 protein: CASSHGGLTGELFF; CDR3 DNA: TGCGCCAGCAGCCACGGGGGTTTAACCGGGGAGCTGTTTTTT
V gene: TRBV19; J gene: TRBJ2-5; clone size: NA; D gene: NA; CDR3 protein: CASSISRMETQYF; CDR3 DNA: TGTGCCAGTAGTATCTCCAGGATGGAGACCCAGTACTTC
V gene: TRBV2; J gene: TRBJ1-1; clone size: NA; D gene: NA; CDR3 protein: CASRSGQGTEAFF; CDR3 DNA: TGTGCCAGCAGGAGCGGCCAGGGGACTGAAGCTTTCTTT
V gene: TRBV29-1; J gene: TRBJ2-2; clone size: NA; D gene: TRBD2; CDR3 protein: CSVGGLGSGMNTGELFF; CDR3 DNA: TGCAGCGTTGGAGGGTTGGGCAGCGGGATGAACACCGGGGAGCTGTTTTTT
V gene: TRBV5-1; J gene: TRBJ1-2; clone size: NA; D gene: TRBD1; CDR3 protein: CASSWTSGQSYTF; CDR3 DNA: TGCGCCAGCAGCTGGACCTCGGGACAGTCCTACACCTTC
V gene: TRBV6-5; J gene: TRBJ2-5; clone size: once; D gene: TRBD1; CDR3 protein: CASSYSGTGGRETQYF; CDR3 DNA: TGTGCCAGCAGTTACTCAGGGACAGGGGGCCGAGAGACCCAGTACTTC
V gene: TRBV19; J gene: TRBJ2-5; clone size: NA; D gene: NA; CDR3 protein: CASSSRSGETQYF; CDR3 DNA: TGTGCCAGTAGTAGCCGCTCAGGGGAGACCCAGTACTTC
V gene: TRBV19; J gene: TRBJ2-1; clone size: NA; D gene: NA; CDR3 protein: CATSRTPVLYNEQFF; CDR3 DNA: TGTGCCACGAGTAGGACCCCCGTTTTGTACAATGAGCAGTTCTTC
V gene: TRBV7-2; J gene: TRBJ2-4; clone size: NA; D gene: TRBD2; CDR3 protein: CASSLLASSGEQYF; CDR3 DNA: TGTGCCAGCAGCTTATTGGCGTCTAGCGGAGAGCAGTACTTC
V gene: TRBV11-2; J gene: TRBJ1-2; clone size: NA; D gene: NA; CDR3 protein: CASSLTGGWVSGYTF; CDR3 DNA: TGTGCCAGCAGCCTAACAGGAGGGTGGGTGTCTGGCTACACCTTC
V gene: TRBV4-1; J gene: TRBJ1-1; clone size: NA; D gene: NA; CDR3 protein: CASSQEDLVNTEAFF; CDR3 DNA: TGCGCCAGCAGCCAAGAAGATCTTGTGAACACTGAAGCTTTCTTT
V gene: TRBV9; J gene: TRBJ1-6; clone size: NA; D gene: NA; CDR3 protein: CASSVAIGNSPLHF; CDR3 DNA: TGTGCCAGCAGCGTAGCTATCGGTAATTCACCCCTCCACTTT
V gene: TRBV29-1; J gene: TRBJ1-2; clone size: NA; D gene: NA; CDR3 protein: CSVGDLRYGYTF; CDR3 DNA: TGCAGCGTTGGGGACTTGAGATATGGCTACACCTTC
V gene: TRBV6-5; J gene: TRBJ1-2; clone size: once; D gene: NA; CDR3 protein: CASSYGGGNNPGYTF; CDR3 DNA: TGTGCCAGCAGTTACGGGGGCGGGAATAACCCTGGCTACACCTTC
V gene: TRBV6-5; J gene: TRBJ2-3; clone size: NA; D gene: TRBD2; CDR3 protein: CASSYLAGGTDTQYF; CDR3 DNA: TGTGCCAGCAGTTACCTAGCGGGGGGCACAGATACGCAGTATTTT
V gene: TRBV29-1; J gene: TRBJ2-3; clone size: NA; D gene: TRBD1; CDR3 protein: CSAGQGISTDTQYF; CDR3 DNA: TGCAGCGCGGGACAGGGGATATCTACAGATACGCAGTATTTT
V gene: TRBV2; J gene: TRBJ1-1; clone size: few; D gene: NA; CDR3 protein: CASNRNGAEAFF; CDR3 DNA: TGTGCCAGCAACAGGAATGGGGCTGAAGCTTTCTTT
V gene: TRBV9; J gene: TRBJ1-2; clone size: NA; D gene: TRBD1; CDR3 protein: CASSPGTGMGYTF; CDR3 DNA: TGTGCCAGCAGCCCCGGGACAGGGATGGGCTACACCTTC
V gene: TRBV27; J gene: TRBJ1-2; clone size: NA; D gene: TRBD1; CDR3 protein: CASSSGQGFYGYTF; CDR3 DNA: TGTGCCAGCAGTTCCGGACAGGGGTTTTATGGCTACACCTTC
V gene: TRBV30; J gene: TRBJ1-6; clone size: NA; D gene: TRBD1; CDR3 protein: CALSRQGAFYNSPLHF; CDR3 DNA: TGTGCCTTGAGTCGACAGGGGGCTTTTTATAATTCACCCCTCCACTTT
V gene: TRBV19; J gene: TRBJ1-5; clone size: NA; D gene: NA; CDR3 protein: CASSMGTVNGQPQHF; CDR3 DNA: TGTGCCAGTAGTATGGGGACTGTTAACGGTCAGCCCCAGCATTTT
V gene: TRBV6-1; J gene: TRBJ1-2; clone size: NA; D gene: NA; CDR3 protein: CASSELVRPGSNYGYTF; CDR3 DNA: TGTGCCAGCAGTGAACTAGTCAGGCCCGGGTCCAACTATGGCTACACCTTC
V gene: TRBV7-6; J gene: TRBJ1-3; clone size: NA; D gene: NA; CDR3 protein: CASRERGGAGGRNTIYF; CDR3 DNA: TGTGCCAGCAGGGAAAGGGGGGGCGCCGGGGGAAGAAACACCATATATTTT
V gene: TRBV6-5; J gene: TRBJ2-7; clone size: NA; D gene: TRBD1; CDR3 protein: CASSYTRQGGYEQYF; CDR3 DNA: TGTGCCAGCAGTTACACCCGACAGGGGGGGTACGAGCAGTACTTC
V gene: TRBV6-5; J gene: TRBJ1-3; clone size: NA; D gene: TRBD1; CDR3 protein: CASSSGQGGNTIYF; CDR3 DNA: TGTGCCAGCAGTTCTGGACAGGGAGGAAACACCATATATTTT
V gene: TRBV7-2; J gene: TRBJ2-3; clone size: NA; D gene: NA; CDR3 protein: CASSLALVIDTQYF; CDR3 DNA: TGTGCCAGCAGCTTAGCACTAGTGATAGATACGCAGTATTTT
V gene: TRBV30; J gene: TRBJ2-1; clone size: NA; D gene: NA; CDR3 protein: CAWRDYNEQFF; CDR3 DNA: TGTGCCTGGAGGGATTACAATGAGCAGTTCTTC
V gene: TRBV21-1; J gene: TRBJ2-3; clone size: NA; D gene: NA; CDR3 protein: CASSRTGRGTDTQYF; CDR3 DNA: TGTGCCAGCAGCAGGACAGGGCGAGGGACAGATACGCAGTATTTT
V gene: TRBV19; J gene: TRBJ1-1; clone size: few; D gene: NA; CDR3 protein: CASSMVRETEAFF; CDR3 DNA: TGTGCCAGTAGTATGGTCCGCGAGACTGAAGCTTTCTTT
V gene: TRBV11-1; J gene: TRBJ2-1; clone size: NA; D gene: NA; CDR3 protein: CASSSAGNRNEQFF; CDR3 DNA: TGTGCCAGCAGCTCGGCGGGAAATAGGAATGAGCAGTTCTTC
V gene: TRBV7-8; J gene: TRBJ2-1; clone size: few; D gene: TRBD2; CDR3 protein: CASSFSGGLTYNEQFF; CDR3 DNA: TGTGCCAGCAGCTTTAGCGGGGGGCTGACCTACAATGAGCAGTTCTTC
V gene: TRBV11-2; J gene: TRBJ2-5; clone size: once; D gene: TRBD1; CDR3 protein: CASSPPVSTGSETQYF; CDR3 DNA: TGTGCCAGCAGCCCCCCGGTGTCGACAGGGTCTGAGACCCAGTACTTC
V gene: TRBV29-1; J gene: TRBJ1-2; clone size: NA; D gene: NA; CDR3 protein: CSVPRGGNYGYTF; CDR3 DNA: TGCAGCGTCCCCAGAGGGGGTAACTATGGCTACACCTTC
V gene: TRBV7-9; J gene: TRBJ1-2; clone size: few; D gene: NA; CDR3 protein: CASSRQVQSDGYTF; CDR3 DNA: TGTGCCAGCAGCCGACAGGTCCAGAGCGATGGCTACACCTTC
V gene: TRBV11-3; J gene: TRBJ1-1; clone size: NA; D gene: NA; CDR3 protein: CASSLDTSGEAFF; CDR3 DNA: TGTGCCAGCAGCTTAGATACTTCAGGCGAAGCTTTCTTT
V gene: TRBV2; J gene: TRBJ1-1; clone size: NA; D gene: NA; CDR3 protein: CASSEALANTEAFF; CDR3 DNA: TGTGCCAGCAGTGAAGCGTTAGCCAACACTGAAGCTTTCTTT
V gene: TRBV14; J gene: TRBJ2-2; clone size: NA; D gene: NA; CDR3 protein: CASSPRKSGELFF; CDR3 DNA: TGTGCCAGCAGCCCCCGAAAGTCCGGGGAGCTGTTTTTT
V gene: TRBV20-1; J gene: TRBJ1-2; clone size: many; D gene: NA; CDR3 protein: CSASGPYGYTF; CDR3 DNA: TGCAGTGCTAGCGGCCCCTATGGCTACACCTTC
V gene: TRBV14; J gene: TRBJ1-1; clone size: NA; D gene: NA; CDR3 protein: CASSNLQEGTEAFF; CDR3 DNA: TGTGCCAGCAGCAACCTCCAGGAGGGGACTGAAGCTTTCTTT
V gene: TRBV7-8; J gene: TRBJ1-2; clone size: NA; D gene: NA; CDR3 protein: CASSLTGAGNYGYTF; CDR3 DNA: TGTGCCAGCAGCTTAACGGGCGCCGGGAACTATGGCTACACCTTC
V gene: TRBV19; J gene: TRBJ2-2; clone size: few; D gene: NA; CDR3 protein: CASSMRQALTGELFF; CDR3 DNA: TGTGCCAGTAGTATGAGACAGGCGCTGACCGGGGAGCTGTTTTTT